These 15 T cell receptor beta chains originate from one sample sequenced in a study of blood T cells in healthy people across ages. A J-beta primer mix and a sample-barcoded 5' primer were used in a second PCR of about 7 to 12 cycles. TCRdb analysed the 5' RACE reads with MiXCR anew, one entry per CDR3 protein. The sample yields just under 900,000 distinct CDR3 sequences, 25% to 30% seen once. Material: blood. These receptors were obtained from a woman older than 75 in good health.

This clonotype was counted ten times or more. This CDR3 is CASSLMLEQYF. The CDR3 bases are TGTGCCAGCAGCCTCATGCTCGAGCAGTACTTC. The gene calls are TRBV7-2 and TRBJ2-7; D remains unclear. There are 11 residues in the CDR3. Germline CDR1 reads SGHTA; CDR2 reads FQGNSA. The V end lost 5 bases, the J end lost 6 bases, and 8 bases lay between the germline ends.

The table lists this clonotype with a count of one. A much larger clone lies a single base off, so this may be a read error. The chain has TRBV12-3 or TRBV12-4 and TRBJ2-1, with 10 nucleotides matching TRBD2. The CDR3 contains 15 residues. The CDR3, as DNA: TGTGCCAGCAGTCAAGCGGGGGGGCCGAACAATGGGCAGTTCTTC. It codes for CASSQAGGPNNGQFF.

This clonotype was detected many times. The chain recombines TRBV6-6 with TRBJ2-7; D possibly uses TRBD1 or TRBD2 (7 bases each). Trimming stripped 4 bases from V and 2 bases from J, with 18 bases between. Germline V gives CDR1 MNHNY, CDR2 SVGAGI (reference sequence). CDR3 length: 16 amino acids. The CDR3 region has the DNA TGTGCCAGCAGTTCCCCCAGGGGGGGGCGCGCCTACGAGCAGTACTTC. The encoded protein is CASSSPRGGRAYEQYF.

There are many counts of this clonotype. J is TRBJ2-3 and V is TRBV11-3; D remains unclear. The CDR3 has 15 residues. Germline V gene sequence: CDR1 SGHNT, CDR2 YENEEA. V lost 3 bases, J lost 0 bases, and 10 bases lay in between. The DNA for the CDR3 is TGTGCCAGCAGCTTCTTGGCACCGAGCACAGATACGCAGTATTTT. Encoded protein: CASSFLAPSTDTQYF.

This clonotype has just a few counts. This sequence joins TRBV7-6 and TRBJ2-3; 8 bases match TRBD2. This CDR3 has 21 residues. CDR1 and CDR2 (germline): SGHVS, FNYEAQ. V gave up 3 bases and J gave up 1 base; unmatched junction bases: 21. The CDR3 DNA reads as TGTGCCAGCAGCTTCTCCCCCCCCTTCAGCTACGGGGGGGCCGGCACAGATACGCAGTATTTT. This gives the protein CASSFSPPFSYGGAGTDTQYF.

The sample holds a few counts of this clonotype. The chain combines TRBV6-5 with TRBJ1-1; weak D call: TRBD1 (5 bases). Per germline, CDR1 MNHEY and CDR2 SVGAGI. The CDR3 is 15 amino acids. Trimming shortened V by 5 bases and J by 4 bases, and 17 bases separated the two germline ends. The CDR3 here is CASSPSGPRTTEAFF. CDR3 in DNA: TGTGCCAGCAGTCCCTCGGGACCGAGGACCACTGAAGCTTTCTTT.

This clonotype was detected ten times or more. The chain has TRBV28 and TRBJ2-7; D unclear. CDR3 length equals 15 residues. V was clipped by 5 bases and J by 7 bases, with 21 bases between them. Germline V lookup: CDR1 MDHEN, CDR2 SYDVKM. CDR3 nucleotide sequence: TGTGCCAGCAGTCCCCGGACCCGTGCCTTTAGGGAGCAGTACTTC. Encoded protein: CASSPRTRAFREQYF.

There are a few counts of this clonotype. The rearrangement uses TRBV19 and TRBJ2-3, with a possible D match to TRBD2 (5 bases). Germline CDR1 reads LNHDA; CDR2 reads SQIVND (reference sequence). This CDR3 contains 16 residues. The V and J ends lost 5 bases and 1 base respectively, with 16 bases between them. CDR3 bases: TGTGCCAGTAGTGCAGGCCTTCGGGGAGGCACAGATACGCAGTATTTT. This encodes CASSAGLRGGTDTQYF.

This clonotype was found once. The chain couples TRBV10-3 to TRBJ1-1, with D possibly being TRBD1 (6 bases). The CDR3 is 13 residues long. Trimming stripped 8 bases from V and 1 base from J, with 11 bases between. Germline V CDR1 and CDR2: ENHRY, SYGVKD. The CDR3 DNA reads TGTGCCATCCAACAGGGAGGGAACACTGAAGCTTTCTTT. This codes for CAIQQGGNTEAFF.

Notes on this clonotype: A much larger clone differs from this one at a single base, so this may be a read error. V gene TRBV6-5 combines with J gene TRBJ2-3; 8 nucleotides match TRBD1. The germline V gene encodes CDR1 MNHEY and CDR2 SVGAGI. J gave up 1 base and V 6 bases, and 6 bases lay outside the gene matches. The CDR3 runs 15 residues. The CDR3 bases are TGTGCCAGCAGGCGACAGGGGAAAGGCACAGATACGCAGTATTTT. It encodes CASRRQGKGTDTQYF.

The genes are TRBV6-1 and TRBJ1-1, with 10 positions matching TRBD1. The CDR3 loop spans 14 amino acids. The V gene end was trimmed by 7 bases and the J gene end by 1 base; junction bases not matched to a gene: 3. Germline V gene sequence: CDR1 MNHNS, CDR2 SASEGT. The CDR3 protein is CASIRTGGNTEAFF. CDR3 nucleotides: TGTGCCAGCATCCGGACAGGGGGGAACACTGAAGCTTTCTTT.

In the case of this clonotype: A single base separates this from a much larger clone, so it may be a read error. V usage is TRBV5-1 and J usage is TRBJ1-2; tentatively, D is TRBD1 (6 bases). Germline CDR1 SGHRS, CDR2 YFSETQ. The V end lost 0 bases, the J end lost 8 bases, and 14 bases lay between the germline ends. The CDR3 consists of 14 residues. This CDR3 reads CASSLETDSHGYTF. The DNA of the CDR3 is TGCGCCAGCAGCTTGGAAACGGACAGTCACGGCTACACCTTC.

V is TRBV7-2 and J is TRBJ2-4, with 8 nucleotides matching TRBD2. The J call could be wrong; TRBJ2-7 is a better fit for the DNA end. Germline V gives CDR1 SGHTA, CDR2 FQGNSA. The CDR3 totals 14 residues. The CDR3 DNA is TGTGCCAGCAGCCTCCTCGGGGGGGCTAACGAGCAGTACTTC. This gives the protein CASSLLGGANEQYF.

The chain's CDR3 is CASRGQSHSNQPQHF. The CDR3 DNA sequence: TGTGCCAGCAGAGGACAGAGTCATAGCAATCAGCCCCAGCATTTT. This chain connects TRBV6-2 or TRBV6-3 to TRBJ1-5; tentatively, D is TRBD1 (6 bases). The CDR3 length is 15 residues. Germline values: CDR1 MNHEY, CDR2 SVGEGT. V shed 6 bases and J shed 0 bases, with 12 bases lying between them.

V gene TRBV7-2 combines with J gene TRBJ2-5; D is possibly TRBD2 (5 bases). The germline V gene encodes CDR1 SGHTA and CDR2 FQGNSA. The CDR3 has 15 amino acids. The germline V and J ends were trimmed by 1 base and 2 bases, with 11 bases remaining between them. The CDR3 protein is CASSLVSGKQETQYF. CDR3 nucleotide sequence: TGTGCCAGCAGCTTAGTGAGCGGAAAACAAGAGACCCAGTACTTC.